The 19 T cell receptor beta chains listed next were all sequenced from one sample in a study of T-cell reconstitution after alpha-beta-depleted transplantation in children (dated by TCRdb to 2016 to 2018). Findings and caveats that apply to the study as a whole: Hyperexpanded clone frequencies declined over subsequent months; after one year, T-cell counts and TCRbeta diversity were mostly attributed to newly produced T cells.

The library was built by means of PCR. The instrument was an Illumina HiSeq 2500. Molecular barcoding was employed in the preparation of TCR libraries, with unique molecular identifiers being used to normalize TCRbeta repertoire quantification. TCRdb handled the public reads itself, with Q25 trimming in fastp and clone calling in MiXCR, and kept productive beta chains. Rows with a matching CDR3 protein are joined into one entry that keeps the most common DNA and genes. Present in this sample are fewer than 350,000 distinct CDR3 sequences, roughly 8.2% of which were seen just once. Approximately 9% of the sample is held by the ten biggest clonotypes. The intended sense of this specimen's treatment or condition label: allogeneic hematopoietic cell transplantation with graft depleted of TCRalphabeta T cells and CD19 B cells. These TCRs' antigens remain unknown. The sample was peripheral blood, taken 360 days after TCRalphabeta/CD19-depleted stem cell transplant. Source of these receptors: a female patient aged 2-10 years who had a stem cell transplant for Fanconi anemia, so the T cells may come from the graft donor.

The table lists this clonotype with many counts. The V and J genes are TRBV7-2 and TRBJ2-3; D may be TRBD2 (6 bases). V lost 2 bases and J 3 bases, leaving 15 bases between the germline ends. The CDR3 has 16 residues. CDR1 and CDR2 (germline): SGHTA, FQGNSA. In DNA, the CDR3 is TGTGCCAGCAGCTTAAGACTAGACGGGCAAACAGATACGCAGTATTTT. Amino acids: CASSLRLDGQTDTQYF.

This clonotype has only a few counts. The chain carries TRBV5-1 and TRBJ2-3; D is ambiguous. CDR1 is SGHRS, CDR2 YFSETQ, per germline. The CDR3 consists of 17 residues. V dropped 2 bases and J dropped 0 bases, with 16 bases sitting between them. CDR3 DNA sequence: TGCGCCAGCAGCTTCCAATGGCGGTCCCCTAGCACAGATACGCAGTATTTT. Its protein is CASSFQWRSPSTDTQYF.

This clonotype was counted many times. V and J are TRBV29-1 and TRBJ1-1; no firm D call. The CDR3 length is 12 residues. Germline V gene data show CDR1 as SQVTM and CDR2 as ANQGSEA. V was pared by 1 base and J by 0 bases, with 3 bases between. The CDR3 DNA reads TGCAGCGTTGAAGGGATGAACACTGAAGCTTTCTTT. Translated, it gives CSVEGMNTEAFF.

This clonotype was observed many times. In DNA form, the CDR3 reads TGTGCCAGCAGTCTAGGGGGCCCAGGCTATGGCTACACCTTC. This gives the protein CASSLGGPGYGYTF. V gene TRBV7-2 combines with J gene TRBJ1-2; 7 bases line up with TRBD1. Germline CDR1 SGHTA, CDR2 FQGNSA. After removal of 6 bases from V and 4 bases from J, the junction contained 8 bases not matched to a gene. The CDR3 covers 14 residues.

A note on this clonotype: A single base separates this from a much larger clone, so it may be a read error. The gene calls are TRBV20-1 and TRBJ2-1; D remains ambiguous. The CDR3 covers 15 residues. The V gene's germline CDR1 is DFQATT and CDR2 SNEGSKA (reference sequence). CDR3 loop: CSARDPKTLWDEQLF. Written as DNA, the CDR3 is TGCAGTGCTAGAGACCCGAAGACCTTGTGGGATGAGCAGCTCTTC.

This clonotype has at least ten counts. This chain connects TRBV5-1 to TRBJ1-1; 8 nucleotides match TRBD1. Germline V gives CDR1 SGHRS, CDR2 YFSETQ. V was pared by 3 bases and J by 5 bases, with 6 bases of the junction left unmatched. The CDR3 runs 14 residues. CDR3 loop: CASSSGQGGTEAFF. CDR3 sequence (DNA): TGCGCCAGCAGCTCCGGACAGGGTGGGACTGAAGCTTTCTTT.

This clonotype was counted ten times or more. The genes are TRBV20-1 and TRBJ2-3; D gene ambiguous. Germline assignment: CDR1 DFQATT and CDR2 SNEGSKA (reference sequence). The germline V and J ends were trimmed by 0 bases and 2 bases, with 6 bases remaining between them. There are 13 residues in the CDR3. The CDR3, as DNA: TGCAGTGCTAGAGAGATCCTCACAGATACGCAGTATTTT. Translated, it gives CSAREILTDTQYF.

This clonotype was observed many times. The V and J genes are TRBV29-1 and TRBJ2-7, with 9 bases fitting TRBD1. Germline V gives CDR1 SQVTM, CDR2 ANQGSEA. This CDR3 is 11 amino acids long. Germline trimming cut 7 bases from V and 6 bases from J; bases unmatched to any gene: 4. CDR3 sequence (DNA): TGCAGCGCCGAGACAGGGGGCGAGCAGTACTTC. Protein sequence: CSAETGGEQYF.

There are many counts of this clonotype. The chain couples TRBV5-1 to TRBJ1-1, with D hard to call. The CDR3 sequence is 14 residues long. V lost 0 bases, J lost 4 bases, and 10 bases lay in between. The V gene's germline CDR1 is SGHRS and CDR2 YFSETQ. CDR3 nucleotide sequence: TGCGCCAGCAGCTTGGTACACCCGGGCACTGAAGCTTTCTTT. Protein: CASSLVHPGTEAFF.

This clonotype appeared many times. The CDR3 spells CASSPIRDPRNTEAFF. CDR3 nucleotide sequence: TGTGCCAGCAGTCCTATCCGGGACCCAAGGAACACTGAAGCTTTCTTT. The chain carries TRBV25-1 and TRBJ1-1; D possibly corresponds to TRBD1 (5 bases). Germline V gene data show CDR1 as MGHDK and CDR2 as SYGVNS. CDR3 size: 16 residues. V was cut by 5 bases and J by 1 base, with 17 bases left in between.

At least ten counts were recorded for this clonotype. The chain recombines TRBV28 with TRBJ2-2, with a tentative D call TRBD2 (6 bases). Germline values: CDR1 MDHEN, CDR2 SYDVKM. V lost 10 bases and J 5 bases, leaving 26 bases between the germline ends. The CDR3 sequence is 17 residues long. The CDR3 bases are TGTGCCACCACGGCGAGGCCCGGGACTTTTTCTACCGGGGAGCTGTTTTTT. This gives the protein CATTARPGTFSTGELFF.

There are many counts of this clonotype. This chain links TRBV20-1 with TRBJ2-7, with D hard to call. This CDR3 is built from 13 residues. Germline CDR1 and CDR2: DFQATT and SNEGSKA (reference sequence). V lost 5 bases and J lost 2, with 13 bases in between. As DNA, the CDR3 is TGCAGTGCTCCACTGGATACCCCCTACGAGCAGTACTTC. Residues: CSAPLDTPYEQYF.

This clonotype has at least ten counts. The V gene is TRBV20-1, the J gene TRBJ2-7; tentative D call: TRBD2 (5 bases). The length of the CDR3 is 12 residues. Germline lookup yields CDR1 DFQATT and CDR2 SNEGSKA (reference sequence). With 7 bases removed from V and 0 bases from J, the gap between germline ends came to 10 bases. CDR3 sequence: CSVVGSSYEQYF. In nucleotides, the CDR3 is TGCAGTGTGGTAGGGAGCTCCTACGAGCAGTACTTC.

The chain combines TRBV2 with TRBJ2-7; D is unresolved. The CDR3 is made up of 16 amino acids. CDR1 SNHLY and CDR2 FYNNEI come from the germline V gene. Trimming cost V 7 bases and J 2 bases, with 21 bases left between them. CDR3 sequence: CASIAVLPGGPYEQYV. The CDR3 DNA sequence: TGTGCCAGCATAGCAGTTTTGCCGGGTGGTCCCTACGAGCAGTACGTC.

This clonotype has a handful of counts. The V gene is TRBV5-1, the J gene TRBJ2-3; D might be TRBD2 (5 bases). V lost 0 bases and J lost 2, with 19 bases in between. CDR1 is SGHRS, CDR2 YFSETQ, per germline. The CDR3 is 18 residues long. For the CDR3, the DNA is TGCGCCAGCAGCTTGGAGACTATGGACGGCAGATTCACAGATACGCAGTATTTT. It is translated as CASSLETMDGRFTDTQYF.

In this sample, this clonotype turned up a few times. This chain uses TRBV10-3 with TRBJ2-3, with 10 bases lining up with TRBD1. The CDR3 runs 15 residues. Germline loops: CDR1 ENHRY, CDR2 SYGVKD. The ends lost 7 bases at V and 2 bases at J; junction bases unmatched: 6. The DNA for the CDR3 is TGTGCCATCACAAAAGGGACAGGGGACACAGATACGCAGTATTTT. Translating it yields CAITKGTGDTDTQYF.

The sample holds a few counts of this clonotype. The chain joins TRBV7-2 to TRBJ2-5, with 9 positions matching TRBD2. V lost 3 bases to trimming and J lost 4 bases; unmatched junction nucleotides: 9. The CDR3 is made up of 16 amino acids. The germline V gene encodes CDR1 SGHTA and CDR2 FQGNSA. In DNA form, the CDR3 reads TGTGCCAGCAGCTTTTTAGCGGGGGTCCGTGGAGAGACCCAGTACTTC. Protein sequence: CASSFLAGVRGETQYF.

At least ten counts were recorded for this clonotype. The V call is TRBV29-1, the J call TRBJ1-2; 10 bases are a match to TRBD1. Trimming at V came to 4 bases and at J to 3 bases, leaving 8 bases not matched to a gene. This CDR3 region has 15 residues. Germline V gives CDR1 SQVTM, CDR2 ANQGSEA. CDR3 DNA: TGCAGCGTTGTGGGTTCGACAGGGGGCTACTATGGCTACACCTTC. The encoded protein is CSVVGSTGGYYGYTF.

The chain employs TRBV11-2 and TRBJ1-3; D is uncertain. This CDR3 spans 16 amino acids. The V gene lost 4 bases and the J gene lost 0 bases, with 13 bases spanning the gap. Germline values: CDR1 SGHAT, CDR2 FQNNGV. This chain's CDR3 is CASSSIGGVSGNTIYF. CDR3 nucleotide sequence: TGTGCCAGCAGCTCCATCGGAGGAGTCTCTGGAAACACCATATATTTT.